The rows below give T cell receptor beta chains drawn from one sample of a study of cytomegalovirus exposure and HLA in healthy donors. Using immunoSEQ multiplex PCR, the repertoire was profiled, and TCRdb retains in-frame clones only, with some absent. Here the sample spans some 100,000 clones, over 60% being singletons. Sample: PBMCs. The receptors shown here come from a male donor in good health and CMV-seropositive. Both conserved end residues are part of each CDR3. Each record gives: D gene, V gene, J gene, clone size, CDR3 protein, CDR3 DNA. The D gene is left open where the match is weak. Not every row has a clone size; where given, it reads once, few, many or a size class.

d_call: -
v_call: TRBV2
j_call: TRBJ2-1
clone_size: -
cdr3_aa: CASSEGVYNEQFF
cdr3_nt: TGTGCCAGCAGTGAGGGAGTCTACAATGAGCAGTTCTTC

d_call: TRBD2
v_call: TRBV2
j_call: TRBJ2-1
clone_size: -
cdr3_aa: CASSPGGRSYNEQFF
cdr3_nt: TGTGCCAGCAGTCCGGGAGGCCGCTCCTACAATGAGCAGTTCTTC

d_call: -
v_call: TRBV19
j_call: TRBJ1-5
clone_size: -
cdr3_aa: CASSIGNQPQHF
cdr3_nt: TGTGCCAGTAGTATCGGTAATCAGCCCCAGCATTTT

d_call: TRBD2
v_call: TRBV5-4
j_call: TRBJ2-3
clone_size: few
cdr3_aa: CASSLGAGADTQYF
cdr3_nt: TGTGCCAGCAGCTTGGGGGCGGGGGCAGATACGCAGTATTTT

d_call: TRBD2
v_call: TRBV6-1
j_call: TRBJ2-7
clone_size: -
cdr3_aa: CATSEAGPGGVWYDEQYF
cdr3_nt: TGTGCCACCAGTGAAGCGGGGCCGGGCGGGGTCTGGTACGACGAGCAGTACTTC

d_call: TRBD2
v_call: TRBV4-1
j_call: TRBJ2-3
clone_size: -
cdr3_aa: CASSFGLERDTQYF
cdr3_nt: TGCGCCAGCAGCTTCGGACTAGAGCGAGATACGCAGTATTTT

d_call: -
v_call: TRBV5-6
j_call: TRBJ1-1
clone_size: -
cdr3_aa: CASSLAVVNTEAFF
cdr3_nt: TGTGCCAGCAGCTTGGCCGTAGTTAACACTGAAGCTTTCTTT

d_call: TRBD1
v_call: TRBV9
j_call: TRBJ1-6
clone_size: -
cdr3_aa: CASSTRTGGNSPLHF
cdr3_nt: TGTGCCAGCAGCACACGGACAGGGGGCAATTCACCCCTCCACTTT

d_call: -
v_call: TRBV10-3
j_call: TRBJ2-7
clone_size: -
cdr3_aa: CAITRAESSYEQYF
cdr3_nt: TGTGCCATCACTAGAGCAGAGAGCTCCTACGAGCAGTACTTC

d_call: TRBD1
v_call: TRBV7-2
j_call: TRBJ2-7
clone_size: -
cdr3_aa: CASSLRDRDEQYF
cdr3_nt: TGTGCCAGCAGCTTAAGGGACAGGGACGAGCAGTACTTC

d_call: TRBD1
v_call: TRBV4-2
j_call: TRBJ1-1
clone_size: few
cdr3_aa: CASSPGQGASEAFF
cdr3_nt: TGTGCCAGCAGCCCCGGACAGGGGGCGAGTGAAGCTTTCTTT

d_call: -
v_call: TRBV4-3
j_call: TRBJ1-2
clone_size: -
cdr3_aa: CASSQEGAGSNYSYTF
cdr3_nt: TGCGCCAGCAGCCAAGAGGGGGCAGGGTCTAACTATAGCTACACCTTC

d_call: -
v_call: TRBV27
j_call: TRBJ1-5
clone_size: -
cdr3_aa: CASSLRGQPQHF
cdr3_nt: TGTGCCAGCAGCCTCCGGGGTCAGCCCCAGCATTTT

d_call: -
v_call: TRBV6-6
j_call: TRBJ1-5
clone_size: -
cdr3_aa: CASSYYDRPDQPQHF
cdr3_nt: TGTGCCAGCAGTTATTACGACAGGCCCGATCAGCCCCAGCATTTT

d_call: TRBD1
v_call: TRBV5-1
j_call: TRBJ1-1
clone_size: once
cdr3_aa: CASSLESGGITEAFF
cdr3_nt: TGCGCCAGCAGCTTGGAGTCAGGGGGCATAACTGAAGCTTTCTTT

d_call: TRBD2
v_call: TRBV4-2
j_call: TRBJ2-5
clone_size: -
cdr3_aa: CASSSRDYPETQYF
cdr3_nt: TGTGCCAGCAGCTCCAGGGACTATCCAGAGACCCAGTACTTC

d_call: TRBD2
v_call: TRBV5-1
j_call: TRBJ2-1
clone_size: -
cdr3_aa: CASSAGTSGYNEQFF
cdr3_nt: TGCGCCAGCAGCGCCGGGACTAGCGGATACAATGAGCAGTTCTTC

d_call: TRBD1
v_call: TRBV6-4
j_call: TRBJ1-1
clone_size: -
cdr3_aa: CASRSGTGNAEAFF
cdr3_nt: TGTGCCAGCAGATCCGGGACAGGGAATGCTGAAGCTTTCTTT

d_call: TRBD1
v_call: TRBV6-5
j_call: TRBJ1-2
clone_size: -
cdr3_aa: CASSSGTGGAVGYTF
cdr3_nt: TGTGCCAGCAGTTCCGGGACAGGGGGCGCGGTGGGCTACACCTTC

d_call: -
v_call: TRBV5-5
j_call: TRBJ2-5
clone_size: -
cdr3_aa: CASSLRQQETQYF
cdr3_nt: TGTGCCAGCAGCTTAAGACAGCAAGAGACCCAGTACTTC

d_call: -
v_call: TRBV30
j_call: TRBJ1-3
clone_size: -
cdr3_aa: CAWSVSSGNTIYF
cdr3_nt: TGTGCCTGGAGTGTCTCCTCTGGAAACACCATATATTTT

d_call: -
v_call: TRBV5-6
j_call: TRBJ2-1
clone_size: -
cdr3_aa: CASSFGSGINNEQFF
cdr3_nt: TGTGCCAGCAGCTTTGGTTCCGGGATCAACAATGAGCAGTTCTTC

d_call: TRBD2
v_call: TRBV19
j_call: TRBJ2-5
clone_size: -
cdr3_aa: CASSIDSGVQETQYF
cdr3_nt: TGTGCCAGTAGTATAGATAGCGGGGTCCAAGAGACCCAGTACTTC

d_call: TRBD1
v_call: TRBV5-6
j_call: TRBJ1-1
clone_size: few
cdr3_aa: CASRQTGENTEAFF
cdr3_nt: TGTGCCAGCAGGCAGACAGGGGAGAACACTGAAGCTTTCTTT

d_call: TRBD2
v_call: TRBV4-1
j_call: TRBJ2-7
clone_size: -
cdr3_aa: CASSPGASGGPPYEQYF
cdr3_nt: TGCGCCAGCAGCCCTGGGGCTAGCGGGGGGCCTCCCTACGAGCAGTACTTC

d_call: -
v_call: TRBV4-1
j_call: TRBJ2-7
clone_size: -
cdr3_aa: CASSQARGGMNEQYF
cdr3_nt: TGCGCCAGCAGCCAAGCTAGAGGGGGTATGAACGAGCAGTACTTC

d_call: TRBD2
v_call: TRBV7-2
j_call: TRBJ2-3
clone_size: -
cdr3_aa: CASSRFLAGASTDTQYF
cdr3_nt: TGTGCCAGCAGCCGGTTCCTAGCGGGGGCTAGCACAGATACGCAGTATTTT

d_call: -
v_call: TRBV9
j_call: TRBJ2-1
clone_size: -
cdr3_aa: CASSAGAGGHNEQFF
cdr3_nt: TGTGCCAGCAGCGCAGGGGCAGGGGGGCACAATGAGCAGTTCTTC

d_call: TRBD2
v_call: TRBV5-4
j_call: TRBJ2-1
clone_size: -
cdr3_aa: CASSLGNPGLAETAQFF
cdr3_nt: TGTGCCAGCAGCTTGGGAAACCCGGGACTAGCTGAAACGGCCCAGTTCTTC

d_call: -
v_call: TRBV19
j_call: TRBJ1-6
clone_size: -
cdr3_aa: CASSIDDTNYNSPLHF
cdr3_nt: TGTGCCAGTAGTATAGACGACACCAACTATAATTCACCCCTCCACTTT

d_call: -
v_call: TRBV6-5
j_call: TRBJ1-2
clone_size: -
cdr3_aa: CASSYSGRLVGYTF
cdr3_nt: TGTGCCAGCAGTTACTCGGGCAGGTTGGTGGGCTACACCTTC

d_call: -
v_call: TRBV6-6
j_call: TRBJ1-1
clone_size: -
cdr3_aa: CASSSSQVMNTEAFF
cdr3_nt: TGTGCCAGCAGTTCTTCACAGGTTATGAACACTGAAGCTTTCTTT

d_call: TRBD2
v_call: TRBV9
j_call: TRBJ2-5
clone_size: -
cdr3_aa: CASSVGGSGGETQYF
cdr3_nt: TGTGCCAGCAGCGTAGGCGGTAGCGGGGGTGAGACCCAGTACTTC

d_call: TRBD1
v_call: TRBV5-1
j_call: TRBJ2-7
clone_size: -
cdr3_aa: CASSWGTGGTYEQYF
cdr3_nt: TGCGCCAGCAGCTGGGGGACAGGGGGTACCTACGAGCAGTACTTC

d_call: -
v_call: TRBV7-9
j_call: TRBJ1-2
clone_size: -
cdr3_aa: CASSYVQYGYTF
cdr3_nt: TGTGCCAGCAGTTACGTACAGTATGGCTACACCTTC

d_call: -
v_call: TRBV6-5
j_call: TRBJ1-5
clone_size: few
cdr3_aa: CASSYSRDQPQHF
cdr3_nt: TGTGCCAGCAGTTACTCGAGAGATCAGCCCCAGCATTTT

d_call: -
v_call: TRBV30
j_call: TRBJ2-7
clone_size: -
cdr3_aa: CAWSVGALGRYEQYF
cdr3_nt: TGTGCCTGGAGTGTAGGGGCCCTAGGTCGGTACGAGCAGTACTTC

d_call: -
v_call: TRBV7-8
j_call: TRBJ1-6
clone_size: -
cdr3_aa: CASNGRDGRWEALHF
cdr3_nt: TGTGCCAGCAACGGTAGAGATGGGAGATGGGAGGCCCTCCACTTT

d_call: -
v_call: TRBV19
j_call: TRBJ1-2
clone_size: -
cdr3_aa: CASSGGPRGYTF
cdr3_nt: TGTGCCAGTAGTGGTGGTCCGCGTGGCTACACCTTC

d_call: -
v_call: TRBV9
j_call: TRBJ2-2
clone_size: -
cdr3_aa: CASSVGGRRQPGELFF
cdr3_nt: TGTGCCAGCAGCGTAGGAGGGCGGAGGCAACCCGGGGAGCTGTTTTTT

d_call: TRBD2
v_call: TRBV29-1
j_call: TRBJ2-7
clone_size: -
cdr3_aa: CSATSGGSYEQYF
cdr3_nt: TGCAGCGCGACTAGCGGGGGATCCTACGAGCAGTACTTC

d_call: TRBD2
v_call: TRBV7-6
j_call: TRBJ2-3
clone_size: once
cdr3_aa: CASSPWGGRSDTQYF
cdr3_nt: TGTGCCAGCAGCCCTTGGGGGGGGAGGTCAGATACGCAGTATTTT